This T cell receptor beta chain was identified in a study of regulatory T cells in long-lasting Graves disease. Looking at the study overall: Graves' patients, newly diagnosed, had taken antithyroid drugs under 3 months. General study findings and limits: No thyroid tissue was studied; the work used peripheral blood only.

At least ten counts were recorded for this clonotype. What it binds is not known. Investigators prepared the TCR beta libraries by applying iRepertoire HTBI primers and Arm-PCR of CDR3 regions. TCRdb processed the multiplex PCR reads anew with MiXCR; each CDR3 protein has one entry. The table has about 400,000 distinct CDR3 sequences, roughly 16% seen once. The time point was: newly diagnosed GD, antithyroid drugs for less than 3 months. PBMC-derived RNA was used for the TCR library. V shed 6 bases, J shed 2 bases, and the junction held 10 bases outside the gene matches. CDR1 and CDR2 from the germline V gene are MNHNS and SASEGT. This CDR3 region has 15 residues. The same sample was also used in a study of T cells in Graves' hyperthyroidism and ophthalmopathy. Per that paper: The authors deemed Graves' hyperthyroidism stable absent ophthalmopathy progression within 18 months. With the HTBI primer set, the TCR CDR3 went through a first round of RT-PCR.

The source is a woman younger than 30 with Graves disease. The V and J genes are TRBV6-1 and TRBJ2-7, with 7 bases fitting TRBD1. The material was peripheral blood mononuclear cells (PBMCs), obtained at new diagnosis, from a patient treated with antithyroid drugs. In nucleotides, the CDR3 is TGTGCCAGCAGACTTCGAGGGGGCCCCACCTACGAGCAGTACTTC. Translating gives CASRLRGGPTYEQYF.